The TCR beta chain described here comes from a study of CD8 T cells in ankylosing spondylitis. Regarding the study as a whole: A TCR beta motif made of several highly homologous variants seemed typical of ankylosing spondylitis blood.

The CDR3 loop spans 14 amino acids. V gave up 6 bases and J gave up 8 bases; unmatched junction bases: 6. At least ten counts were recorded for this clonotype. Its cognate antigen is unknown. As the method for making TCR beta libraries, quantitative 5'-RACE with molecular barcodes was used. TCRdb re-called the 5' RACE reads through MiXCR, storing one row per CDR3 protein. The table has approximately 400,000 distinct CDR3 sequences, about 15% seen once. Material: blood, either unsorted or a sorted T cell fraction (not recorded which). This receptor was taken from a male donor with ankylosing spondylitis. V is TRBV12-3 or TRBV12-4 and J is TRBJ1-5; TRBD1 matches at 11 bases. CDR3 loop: CASRGQGGFEPQHF. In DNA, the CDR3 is TGTGCCAGCAGGGGACAGGGGGGGTTCGAGCCCCAGCATTTT.